The TCR beta chain described here comes from a study of brain T cells in children with intractable seizures. V was trimmed by 10 bases and J by 1 base, leaving 13 bases between them. The germline V gene encodes CDR1 ENHRY and CDR2 SYGVKD. The CDR3 spans 13 residues. Produced via immunoSEQ multiplex PCR; TCRdb's table is partial and in-frame only. The data show about 22,000 clones, 90% to 95% seen once. This TCR was sampled from a boy aged 5 to 17 with focal cortical dysplasia and intractable seizures. The chain combines TRBV10-3 with TRBJ1-1; maybe TRBD1 (5 bases). Sequencing was performed on peripheral blood, taken at surgery. This CDR3 reads CATRGVGNTEAFF. The CDR3 coding sequence is TGTGCCACCAGAGGGGTAGGGAACACTGAAGCTTTCTTT.